This T cell receptor beta chain was identified in a study of T cells in Graves' hyperthyroidism and ophthalmopathy. RNA transcripts provided the source from which TCR beta CDR3 regions were amplified. Using the HTBI primer set, a first-round RT-PCR was run on the TCR CDR3. Using its own MiXCR run on the multiplex PCR reads, TCRdb lists one record per CDR3 protein. The sample yields hundreds of thousands of distinct CDR3 sequences, roughly 15% seen once. On this clonotype: It may be a read error: a sequence one base away is much more abundant.

J lost 2 bases, V lost 8 bases, and 10 bases had no gene match. Germline CDR1 reads SNHLY; CDR2 reads FYNNEI. The CDR3 is made up of 15 amino acids. V usage is TRBV2 and J usage is TRBJ2-3, with 7 nucleotides matching TRBD2. Source material: blood. This TCR derives from a woman in her forties or fifties with Graves' ophthalmopathy. The CDR3 DNA sequence: TGTGCCAGCGTGGGGACTAACGGTATCACAGATACGCAGTATTTT. Its protein is CASVGTNGITDTQYF.